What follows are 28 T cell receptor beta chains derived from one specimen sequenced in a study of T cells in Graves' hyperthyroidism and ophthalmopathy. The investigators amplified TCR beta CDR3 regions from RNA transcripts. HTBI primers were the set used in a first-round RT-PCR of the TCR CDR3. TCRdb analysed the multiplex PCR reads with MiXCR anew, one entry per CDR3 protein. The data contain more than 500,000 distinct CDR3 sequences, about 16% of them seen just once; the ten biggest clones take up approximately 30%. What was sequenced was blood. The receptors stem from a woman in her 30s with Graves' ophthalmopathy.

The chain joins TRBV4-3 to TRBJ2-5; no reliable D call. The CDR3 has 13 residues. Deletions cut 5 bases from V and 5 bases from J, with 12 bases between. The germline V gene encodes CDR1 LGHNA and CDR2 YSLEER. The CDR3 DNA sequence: TGCGCCAGCAGCGGGCGGACGACCGAGACCCAGTACTTC. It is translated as CASSGRTTETQYF.

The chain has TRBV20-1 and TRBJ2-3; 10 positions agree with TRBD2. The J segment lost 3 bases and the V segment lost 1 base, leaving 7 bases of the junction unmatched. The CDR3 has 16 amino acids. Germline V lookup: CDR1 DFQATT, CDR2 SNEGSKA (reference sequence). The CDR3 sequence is CSARVTSGIPTDTQYF. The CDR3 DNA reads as TGCAGTGCTAGAGTCACTAGCGGGATTCCTACAGATACGCAGTATTTT.

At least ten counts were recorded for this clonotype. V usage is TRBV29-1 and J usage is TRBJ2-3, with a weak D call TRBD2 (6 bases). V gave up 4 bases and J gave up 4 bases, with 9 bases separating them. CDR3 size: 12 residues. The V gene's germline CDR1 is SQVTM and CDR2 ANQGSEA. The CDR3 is CSVAWGADTQYF. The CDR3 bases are TGCAGCGTTGCTTGGGGGGCAGATACGCAGTATTTT.

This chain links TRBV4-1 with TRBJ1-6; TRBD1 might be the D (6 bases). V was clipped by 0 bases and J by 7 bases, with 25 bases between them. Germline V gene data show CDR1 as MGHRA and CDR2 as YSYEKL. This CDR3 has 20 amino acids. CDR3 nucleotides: TGCGCCAGCAGCCAAGACTGGAAGGACAGCCGTTTGGGTACCAATTCACCCCTCCACTTT. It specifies CASSQDWKDSRLGTNSPLHF.

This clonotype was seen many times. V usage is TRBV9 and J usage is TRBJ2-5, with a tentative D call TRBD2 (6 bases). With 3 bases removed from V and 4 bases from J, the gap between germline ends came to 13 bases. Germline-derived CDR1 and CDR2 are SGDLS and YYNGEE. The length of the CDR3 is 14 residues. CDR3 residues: CASSGDGGRETQYF. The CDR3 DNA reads TGTGCCAGCAGCGGGGATGGGGGGAGAGAGACCCAGTACTTC.

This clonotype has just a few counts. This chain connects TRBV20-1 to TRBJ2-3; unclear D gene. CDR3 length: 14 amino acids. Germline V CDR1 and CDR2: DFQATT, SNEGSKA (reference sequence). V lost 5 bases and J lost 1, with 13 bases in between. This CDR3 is CSASNFGGTDTQYF. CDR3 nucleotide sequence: TGCAGTGCTTCTAATTTTGGGGGCACAGATACGCAGTATTTT.

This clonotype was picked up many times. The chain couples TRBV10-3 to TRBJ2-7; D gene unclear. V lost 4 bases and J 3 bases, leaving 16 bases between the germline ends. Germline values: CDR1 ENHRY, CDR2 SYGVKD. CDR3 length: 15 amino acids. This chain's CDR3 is CAISGFEKDDYEQYF. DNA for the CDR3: TGTGCCATCAGTGGGTTCGAGAAAGATGACTACGAGCAGTACTTC.

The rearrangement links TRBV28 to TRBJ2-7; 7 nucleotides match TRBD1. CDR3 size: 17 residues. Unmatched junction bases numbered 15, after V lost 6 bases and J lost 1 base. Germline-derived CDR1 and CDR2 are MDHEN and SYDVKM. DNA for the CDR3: TGTGCCAGCAGACCCAGAGTGAGGGACAGTTTTTCCTACGAGCAGTACTTC. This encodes CASRPRVRDSFSYEQYF. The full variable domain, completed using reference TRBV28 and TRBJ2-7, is DVKVTQSSRYLVKRTGEKVFLECVQDMDHENMFWYRQDPGLGLRLIYFSYDVKMKEKGDIPEGYSVSREKKERFSLILESASTNQTSMYLCASRPRVRDSFSYEQYFGPGTRLTVT.

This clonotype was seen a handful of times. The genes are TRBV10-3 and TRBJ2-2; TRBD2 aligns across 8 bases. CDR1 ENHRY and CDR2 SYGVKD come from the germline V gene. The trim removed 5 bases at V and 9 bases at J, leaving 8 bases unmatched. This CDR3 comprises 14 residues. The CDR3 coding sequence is TGTGCCATCAGTTCTAATAGCGGGAAGCGGGAGCTGTTTTTT. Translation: CAISSNSGKRELFF.

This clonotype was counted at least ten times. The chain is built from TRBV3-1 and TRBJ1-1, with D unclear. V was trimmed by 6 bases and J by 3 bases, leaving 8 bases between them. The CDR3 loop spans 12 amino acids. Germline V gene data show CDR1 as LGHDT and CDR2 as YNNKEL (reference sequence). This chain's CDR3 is CASSSTDTEAFF. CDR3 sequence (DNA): TGTGCCAGCAGTTCCACCGACACTGAAGCTTTCTTT.

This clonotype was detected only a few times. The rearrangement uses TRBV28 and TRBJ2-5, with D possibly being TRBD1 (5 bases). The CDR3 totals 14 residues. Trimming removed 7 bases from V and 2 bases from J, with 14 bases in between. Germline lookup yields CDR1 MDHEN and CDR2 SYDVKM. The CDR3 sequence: CASTLRQMQETQYF. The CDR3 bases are TGTGCCAGCACCTTACGACAGATGCAAGAGACCCAGTACTTC.

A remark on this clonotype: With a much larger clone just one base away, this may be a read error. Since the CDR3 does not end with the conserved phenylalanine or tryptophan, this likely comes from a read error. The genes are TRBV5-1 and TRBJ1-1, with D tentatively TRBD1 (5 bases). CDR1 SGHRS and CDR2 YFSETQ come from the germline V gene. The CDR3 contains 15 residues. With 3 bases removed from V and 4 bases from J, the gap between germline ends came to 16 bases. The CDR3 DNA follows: TGCGCCAGCAGCTCGGGACCCATGAGGACCACTGAAGCTTTCCTT. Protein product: CASSSGPMRTTEAFL.

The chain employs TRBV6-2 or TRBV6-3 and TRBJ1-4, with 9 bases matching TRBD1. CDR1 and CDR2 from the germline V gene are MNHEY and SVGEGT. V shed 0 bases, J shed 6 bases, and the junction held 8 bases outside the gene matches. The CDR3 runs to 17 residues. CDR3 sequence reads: CASSYSRGRTGDEKLFF. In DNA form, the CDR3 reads TGTGCCAGCAGTTACTCGCGGGGGAGGACAGGGGATGAAAAACTGTTTTTT.

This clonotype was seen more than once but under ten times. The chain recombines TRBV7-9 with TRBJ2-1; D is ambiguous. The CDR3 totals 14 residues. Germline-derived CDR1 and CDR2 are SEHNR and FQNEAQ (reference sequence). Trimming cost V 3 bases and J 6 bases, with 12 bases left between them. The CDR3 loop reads CASSFSSPPNEQFF. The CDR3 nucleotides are TGTGCCAGCAGCTTTTCTAGTCCCCCCAATGAGCAGTTCTTC.

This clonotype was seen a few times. CDR3: CASSLAGVHYGYTF. The CDR3 DNA sequence: TGTGCCAGCAGCCTGGCGGGGGTTCACTATGGCTACACCTTC. The chain links TRBV5-8 to TRBJ1-2; possible D gene TRBD1, 5 bases. Germline CDR1 SGHTS, CDR2 YDEGEE. CDR3 size: 14 residues. Trimming pared 4 bases from V and 3 bases from J, leaving 13 bases between.

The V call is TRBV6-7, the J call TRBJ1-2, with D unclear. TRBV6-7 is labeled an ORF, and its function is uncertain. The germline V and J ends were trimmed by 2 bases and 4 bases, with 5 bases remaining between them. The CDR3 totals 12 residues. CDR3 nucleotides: TGTGCCAGCAGTTACGGCAGCTATGGCTACACCTTC. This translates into CASSYGSYGYTF.

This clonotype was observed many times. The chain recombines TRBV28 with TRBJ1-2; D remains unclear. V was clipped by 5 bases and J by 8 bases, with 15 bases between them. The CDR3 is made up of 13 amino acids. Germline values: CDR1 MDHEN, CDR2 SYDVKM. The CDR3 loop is CASSPDPSGGYTF. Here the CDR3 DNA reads TGTGCCAGCAGTCCAGACCCATCGGGAGGCTACACCTTC.

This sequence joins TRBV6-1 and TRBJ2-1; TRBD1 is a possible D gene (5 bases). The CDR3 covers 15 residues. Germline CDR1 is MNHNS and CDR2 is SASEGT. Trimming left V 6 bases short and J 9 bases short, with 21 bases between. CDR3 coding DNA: TGTGCCAGCAGCCAGACAGTACTCCCCACCGGTGAGCAGTTCTTC. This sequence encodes CASSQTVLPTGEQFF.

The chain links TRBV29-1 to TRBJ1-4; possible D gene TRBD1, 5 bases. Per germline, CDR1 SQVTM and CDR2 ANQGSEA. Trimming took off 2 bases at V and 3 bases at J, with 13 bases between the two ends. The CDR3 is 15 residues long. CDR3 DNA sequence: TGCAGCGTTGAACTCGGGGGTTTGGCTAATGAAAAACTGTTTTTT. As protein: CSVELGGLANEKLFF.

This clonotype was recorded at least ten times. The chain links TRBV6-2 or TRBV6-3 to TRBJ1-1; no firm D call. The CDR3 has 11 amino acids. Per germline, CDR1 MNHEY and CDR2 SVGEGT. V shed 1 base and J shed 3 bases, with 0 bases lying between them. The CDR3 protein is CASSYYTEAFF. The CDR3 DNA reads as TGTGCCAGCAGTTACTACACTGAAGCTTTCTTT.

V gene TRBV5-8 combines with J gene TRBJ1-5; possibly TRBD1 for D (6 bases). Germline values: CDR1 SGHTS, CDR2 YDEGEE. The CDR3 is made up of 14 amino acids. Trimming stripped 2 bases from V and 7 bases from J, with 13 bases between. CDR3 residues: CASSFPGDRQPQHF. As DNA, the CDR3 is TGTGCCAGCAGCTTCCCAGGGGACCGCCAGCCCCAGCATTTT. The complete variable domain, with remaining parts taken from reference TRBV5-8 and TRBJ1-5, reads EAGVTQSPTHLIKTRGQQATLRCSPISGHTSVYWYQQALGLGLQFLLWYDEGEERNRGNFPPRFSGRQFPNYSSELNVNALELEDSALYLCASSFPGDRQPQHFGDGTRLSIL.

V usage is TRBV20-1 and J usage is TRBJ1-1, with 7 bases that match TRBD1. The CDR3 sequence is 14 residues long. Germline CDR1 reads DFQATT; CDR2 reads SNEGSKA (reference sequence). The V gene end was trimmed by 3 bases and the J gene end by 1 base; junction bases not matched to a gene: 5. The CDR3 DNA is TGCAGTGCTAGCGACAGGGTGCGGAACACTGAAGCTTTCTTT. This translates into CSASDRVRNTEAFF.

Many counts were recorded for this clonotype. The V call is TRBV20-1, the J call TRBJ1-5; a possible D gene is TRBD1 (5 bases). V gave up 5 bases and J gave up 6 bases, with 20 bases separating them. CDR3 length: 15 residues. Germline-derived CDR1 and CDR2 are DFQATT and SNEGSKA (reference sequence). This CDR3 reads CSAESRDRGGQPQHF. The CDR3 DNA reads TGCAGTGCTGAGAGTCGGGACCGTGGGGGTCAGCCCCAGCATTTT.

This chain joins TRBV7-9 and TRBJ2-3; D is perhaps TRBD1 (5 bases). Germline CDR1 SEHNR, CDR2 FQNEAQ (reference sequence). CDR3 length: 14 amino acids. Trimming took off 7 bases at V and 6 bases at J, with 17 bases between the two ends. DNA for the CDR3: TGTGCCAGCACCATGACAGCTACCGGGGATACGCAGTATTTT. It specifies CASTMTATGDTQYF.

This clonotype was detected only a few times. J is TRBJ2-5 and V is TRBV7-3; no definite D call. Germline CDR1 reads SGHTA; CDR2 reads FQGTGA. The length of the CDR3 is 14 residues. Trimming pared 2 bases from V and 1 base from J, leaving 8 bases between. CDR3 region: CASSLFGPQETQYF. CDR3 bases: TGTGCCAGCAGCTTATTCGGACCCCAAGAGACCCAGTACTTC. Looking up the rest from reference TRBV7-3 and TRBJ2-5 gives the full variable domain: GAGVSQTPSNKVTEKGKYVELRCDPISGHTALYWYRQSLGQGPEFLIYFQGTGAADDSGLPNDRFFAVRPEGSVSTLKIQRTERGDSAVYLCASSLFGPQETQYFGPGTRLLVL.

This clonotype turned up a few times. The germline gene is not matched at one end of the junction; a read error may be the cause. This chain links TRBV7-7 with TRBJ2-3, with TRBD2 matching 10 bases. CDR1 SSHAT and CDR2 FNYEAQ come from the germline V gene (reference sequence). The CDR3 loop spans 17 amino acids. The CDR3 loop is CASSLHSGRLITDTQYF. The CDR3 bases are TGTGCTAGCAGCTTGCATAGCGGGAGGCTGATCACAGATACGCAGTATTTT.

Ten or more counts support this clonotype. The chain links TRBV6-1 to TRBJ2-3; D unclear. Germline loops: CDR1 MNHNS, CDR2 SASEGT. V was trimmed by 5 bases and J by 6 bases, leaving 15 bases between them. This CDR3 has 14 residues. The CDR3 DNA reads TGTGCCAGCAGTTACCTACTCGCAAGGGATACGCAGTATTTT. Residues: CASSYLLARDTQYF.

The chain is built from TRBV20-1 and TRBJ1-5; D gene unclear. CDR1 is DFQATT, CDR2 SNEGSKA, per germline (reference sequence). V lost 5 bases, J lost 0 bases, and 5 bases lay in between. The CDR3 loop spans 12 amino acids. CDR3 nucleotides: TGCAGTGCTCACGTTAGCAATCAGCCCCAGCATTTT. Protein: CSAHVSNQPQHF.